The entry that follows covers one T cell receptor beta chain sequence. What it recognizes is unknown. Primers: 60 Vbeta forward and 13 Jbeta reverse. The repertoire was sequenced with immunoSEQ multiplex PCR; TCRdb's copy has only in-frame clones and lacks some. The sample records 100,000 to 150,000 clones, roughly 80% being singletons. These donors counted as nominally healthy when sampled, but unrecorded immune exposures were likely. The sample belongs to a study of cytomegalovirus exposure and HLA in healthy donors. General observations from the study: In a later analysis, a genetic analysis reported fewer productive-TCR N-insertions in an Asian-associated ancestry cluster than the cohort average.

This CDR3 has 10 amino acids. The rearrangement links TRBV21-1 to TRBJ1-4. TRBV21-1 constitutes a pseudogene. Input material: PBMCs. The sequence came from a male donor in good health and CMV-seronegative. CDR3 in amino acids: CASSRRKLFF. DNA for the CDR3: TGTGCCAGCAGCAGGCGGAAACTGTTTTTT.